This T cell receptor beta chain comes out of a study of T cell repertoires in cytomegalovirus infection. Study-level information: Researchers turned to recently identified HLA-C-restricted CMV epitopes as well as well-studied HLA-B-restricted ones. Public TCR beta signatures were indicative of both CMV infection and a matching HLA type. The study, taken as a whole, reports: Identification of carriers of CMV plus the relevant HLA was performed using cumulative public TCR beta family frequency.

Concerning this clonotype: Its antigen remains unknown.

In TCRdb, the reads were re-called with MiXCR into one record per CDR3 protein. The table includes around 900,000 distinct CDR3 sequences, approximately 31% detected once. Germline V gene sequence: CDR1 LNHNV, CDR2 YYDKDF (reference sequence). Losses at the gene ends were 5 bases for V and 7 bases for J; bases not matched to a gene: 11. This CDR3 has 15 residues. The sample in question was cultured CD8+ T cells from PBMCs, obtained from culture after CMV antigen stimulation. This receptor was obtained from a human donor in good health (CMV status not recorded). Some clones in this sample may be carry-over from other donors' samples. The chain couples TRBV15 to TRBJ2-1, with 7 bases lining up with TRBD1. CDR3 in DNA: TGTGCCACCAGCTTACGACGGGACAGCCTGAATGAGCAGTTCTTC. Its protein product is CATSLRRDSLNEQFF.